The 19 T cell receptor beta chains presented below share a single source sample, sequenced in a study of post-analysis software for immune sequencing data. Study results and limitations: In patients, roughly five TRBV segments were more frequent than in controls, with TRBV5-6, TRBV5-1 and TRBV20-1 among them.

Every TCR beta cDNA library bore unique molecular identifiers. TCRdb independently ran MiXCR on the PCR reads; one entry per CDR3 protein. The data hold over 700,000 distinct CDR3 sequences, with roughly 30% observed a single time. These receptors lack a known antigen. The sample was blood. These receptors originate from a girl aged 10 to 17 with multiple sclerosis.

There are a few counts of this clonotype. The chain is built from TRBV19 and TRBJ2-3; tentative D call: TRBD1 (6 bases). Germline V gene lookup returns CDR1 LNHDA and CDR2 SQIVND (reference sequence). The V end lost 6 bases, the J end lost 4 bases, and 14 bases lay between the germline ends. CDR3 length equals 14 residues. CDR3 bases: TGTGCCAGTAGCCAACAGGGCGGTTCAGATACGCAGTATTTT. It codes for CASSQQGGSDTQYF.

The rearrangement uses TRBV29-1 and TRBJ2-7, with TRBD1 as a possible D gene (5 bases). Deletions cut 4 bases from V and 3 bases from J, with 25 bases between. Germline values: CDR1 SQVTM, CDR2 ANQGSEA. This CDR3 has 17 amino acids. CDR3 region: CSVVWGQPPRRGYEQYF. CDR3 DNA sequence: TGCAGCGTTGTGTGGGGCCAGCCGCCAAGGCGAGGCTACGAGCAGTACTTC.

The chain carries TRBV29-1 and TRBJ2-5; 8 bases are shared with TRBD2. The J call may be mistaken, given a closer DNA end match to TRBJ2-7. Germline CDR1 is SQVTM and CDR2 is ANQGSEA. The CDR3 covers 14 residues. Written as DNA, the CDR3 is TGCAGCGTTGTCCGGAGTGGGACTAGAGGCGAGCAGTACTTC. This codes for CSVVRSGTRGEQYF.

This clonotype has a single count. The V and J genes are TRBV29-1 and TRBJ1-2; TRBD1 agrees at 8 bases. There are 13 residues in the CDR3. The V gene end was trimmed by 6 bases and the J gene end by 3 bases; junction bases not matched to a gene: 6. The germline V gene encodes CDR1 SQVTM and CDR2 ANQGSEA. CDR3 coding DNA: TGCAGCGTCCAGGACAGGGCGGACTATGGCTACACCTTC. It yields the protein CSVQDRADYGYTF.

Only one count was recorded for this clonotype. V is TRBV20-1 and J is TRBJ1-4, with D perhaps matching TRBD1 (6 bases). Germline CDR1 and CDR2: DFQATT and SNEGSKA (reference sequence). CDR3 length: 10 amino acids. V was shortened by 5 bases and J by 16 bases, with 14 bases between the two germline ends. The CDR3 DNA is TGCAGTGCTCGCCTGGACAGTCCGTTTTTT. It translates to CSARLDSPFF.

This clonotype was counted ten times or more. The chain carries TRBV20-1 and TRBJ2-3; D perhaps matches TRBD1 (6 bases). The ends were cut back, 5 bases at V and 3 bases at J, with 12 bases in the middle. The germline gives CDR1 DFQATT, CDR2 SNEGSKA (reference sequence). The CDR3 has 13 residues. The CDR3 sequence is CSAYQGSTDTQYF. CDR3 in DNA: TGCAGTGCTTACCAGGGGAGTACAGATACGCAGTATTTT.

V usage is TRBV7-9 and J usage is TRBJ1-1; D call uncertain. From germline, CDR1 is SEHNR and CDR2 FQNEAQ (reference sequence). The CDR3 totals 12 residues. Trimming left V 5 bases short and J 11 bases short, with 15 bases between. The CDR3 region has the DNA TGTGCCAGCAGCCCCCCTCGTTCTGGGGCTTTCTTT. Translated, it gives CASSPPRSGAFF.

This clonotype has a handful of counts. The chain joins TRBV6-1 to TRBJ1-4; D uncertain. Germline-derived CDR1 and CDR2 are MNHNS and SASEGT. The CDR3 is made up of 16 amino acids. The V gene lost 3 bases and the J gene lost 2 bases, with 13 bases spanning the gap. This CDR3 reads CASSDLGGWTNEKLFF. CDR3 bases: TGTGCCAGCAGTGACCTTGGCGGGTGGACTAATGAAAAACTGTTTTTT.

V usage is TRBV7-2 and J usage is TRBJ2-1, with a weak D call TRBD2 (6 bases). CDR1 and CDR2 (germline): SGHTA, FQGNSA. V lost 1 base to trimming and J lost 5 bases, with 15 bases between them. This CDR3 comprises 16 residues. CDR3 region: CASSLEGTRWDNEQFF. The CDR3 DNA reads as TGTGCCAGCAGCTTAGAGGGGACTCGATGGGACAATGAGCAGTTCTTC.

V and J are TRBV20-1 and TRBJ2-2; D might be TRBD1 (6 bases). With 5 bases removed from V and 0 bases from J, the gap between germline ends came to 10 bases. This CDR3 is built from 14 residues. Per germline, CDR1 DFQATT and CDR2 SNEGSKA (reference sequence). This CDR3 reads CSALRTANTGELFF. Written as DNA, the CDR3 is TGCAGTGCTTTGCGGACAGCGAACACCGGGGAGCTGTTTTTT.

The chain is built from TRBV3-1 and TRBJ2-5, with a weak D call TRBD1 (5 bases). The V end lost 11 bases, the J end lost 5 bases, and 15 bases lay between the germline ends. The CDR3 length is 12 residues. Germline V lookup: CDR1 LGHDT, CDR2 YNNKEL (reference sequence). The CDR3 region has the DNA TGTGCCGTCCAGGGCTACAAGGAGACCCAGTACTTC. Translating gives CAVQGYKETQYF.

This clonotype was picked up a small number of times. This sequence joins TRBV6-5 and TRBJ2-4; 8 nucleotides agree with TRBD2. Germline V CDR1 and CDR2: MNHEY, SVGAGI. The CDR3 has 15 amino acids. J lost 8 bases, V lost 0 bases, and 6 bases had no gene match. CDR3 coding DNA: TGTGCCAGCAGTTACTCCGGGACGGGAGGGGACATTCAGTACTTC. It encodes CASSYSGTGGDIQYF.

The rearrangement uses TRBV20-1 and TRBJ1-5; D not resolved. Between the trimmed V and J ends, which lost 5 bases and 5 bases, there was a span of 19 bases. Germline lookup yields CDR1 DFQATT and CDR2 SNEGSKA (reference sequence). The CDR3 contains 15 residues. The CDR3 here is CSASLWVGRDQPQHF. CDR3 sequence (DNA): TGCAGTGCTTCCCTTTGGGTAGGGAGGGATCAGCCCCAGCATTTT.

This chain connects TRBV5-1 to TRBJ2-5; D gene uncertain. The V end lost 4 bases, the J end lost 5 bases, and 21 bases lay between the germline ends. Germline-derived CDR1 and CDR2 are SGHRS and YFSETQ. The CDR3 has 16 residues. The CDR3 reads CASSPWVRSSVETQYF. CDR3 coding DNA: TGCGCCAGCAGCCCTTGGGTCCGTTCGTCAGTGGAGACCCAGTACTTC.

The rearrangement uses TRBV5-6 and TRBJ2-7; unclear D gene. The CDR3 length is 15 residues. The germline gives CDR1 SGHDT, CDR2 YYEEEE. V lost 0 bases and J 1 base, leaving 11 bases between the germline ends. CDR3 in amino acids: CASSLGISGSYEQYF. DNA for the CDR3: TGTGCCAGCAGCTTGGGTATCTCGGGTTCCTACGAGCAGTACTTC.

V gene TRBV27 combines with J gene TRBJ1-2; D gene ambiguous. The germline gives CDR1 MNHEY, CDR2 SMNVEV (reference sequence). V was cut by 8 bases and J by 3 bases, with 13 bases left in between. This CDR3 is built from 13 residues. CDR3 residues: CASDRGQHYGYTF. DNA of the CDR3: TGTGCCAGCGATCGAGGCCAGCACTATGGCTACACCTTC.

The sample holds a few counts of this clonotype. V and J are TRBV5-1 and TRBJ1-5, with 10 bases identical to TRBD1. Germline V CDR1 and CDR2: SGHRS, YFSETQ. J lost 3 bases, V lost 4 bases, and 4 bases had no gene match. There are 15 residues in the CDR3. For the CDR3, the DNA is TGCGCCAGCAGCCCGGGACAGGGGTACAATCAGCCCCAGCATTTT. Translated: CASSPGQGYNQPQHF.

The chain couples TRBV6-5 to TRBJ2-2; D remains unclear. The V gene lost 4 bases and the J gene lost 4 bases, with 7 bases spanning the gap. Germline CDR1 is MNHEY and CDR2 is SVGAGI. The CDR3 loop spans 13 amino acids. This chain's CDR3 is CASSFQATGELFF. Written as DNA, the CDR3 is TGTGCCAGCAGTTTCCAGGCCACCGGGGAGCTGTTTTTT.

This clonotype occurred a few times. The chain carries TRBV29-1 and TRBJ2-1; 15 nucleotides match TRBD2. Germline CDR1 and CDR2: SQVTM and ANQGSEA. V shed 6 bases and J 4 bases; nucleotides not matched to a gene: 13. The CDR3 is 18 residues long. CDR3 in DNA: TGCAGCGTGGACGAACCCGGGACTAGCGGGGGGATTTACAATGAGCAGTTCTTC. This gives the protein CSVDEPGTSGGIYNEQFF.